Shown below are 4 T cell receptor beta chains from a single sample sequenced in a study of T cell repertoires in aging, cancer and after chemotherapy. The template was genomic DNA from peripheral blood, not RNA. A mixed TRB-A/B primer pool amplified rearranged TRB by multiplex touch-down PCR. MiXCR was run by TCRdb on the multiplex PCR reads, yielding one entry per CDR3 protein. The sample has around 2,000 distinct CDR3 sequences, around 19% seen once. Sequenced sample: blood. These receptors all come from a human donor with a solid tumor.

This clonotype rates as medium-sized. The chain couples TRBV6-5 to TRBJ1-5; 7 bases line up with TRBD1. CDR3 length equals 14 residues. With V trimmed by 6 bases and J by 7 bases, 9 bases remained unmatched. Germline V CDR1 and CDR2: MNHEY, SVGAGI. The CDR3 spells CASSPTGIFQPQHF. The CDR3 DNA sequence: TGTGCCAGCAGCCCGACAGGGATCTTCCAGCCCCAGCATTTT.

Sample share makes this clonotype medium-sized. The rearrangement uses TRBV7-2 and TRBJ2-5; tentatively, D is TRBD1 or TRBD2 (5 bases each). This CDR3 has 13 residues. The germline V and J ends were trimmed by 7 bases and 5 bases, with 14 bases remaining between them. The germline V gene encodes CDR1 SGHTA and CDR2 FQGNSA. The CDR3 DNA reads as TGTGCCAGCACCCCGCCCGGGGCGGAGACCCAGTACTTC. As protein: CASTPPGAETQYF.

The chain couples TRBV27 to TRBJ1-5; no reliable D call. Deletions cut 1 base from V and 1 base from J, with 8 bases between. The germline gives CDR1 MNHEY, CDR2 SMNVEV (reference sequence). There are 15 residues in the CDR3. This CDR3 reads CASSLLAASNQPQHF. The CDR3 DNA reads TGTGCCAGCAGTTTATTGGCAGCGAGCAATCAGCCCCAGCATTTT.

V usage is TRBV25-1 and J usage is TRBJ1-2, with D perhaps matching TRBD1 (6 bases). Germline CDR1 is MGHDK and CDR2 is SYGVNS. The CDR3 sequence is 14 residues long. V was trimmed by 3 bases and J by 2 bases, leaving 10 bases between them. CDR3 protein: CASSEGGLNYGYTF. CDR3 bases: TGTGCCAGCAGTGAGGGGGGGCTCAACTATGGCTACACCTTC.